Presented here are 17 T cell receptor beta chains from one specimen sequenced in a study of T cells after yellow fever vaccination. TCRdb independently ran MiXCR on the 5' RACE reads; one entry per CDR3 protein. The sample lists 200,000 to 300,000 distinct CDR3 sequences; 6% to 8% were seen once. The starting material was CD4+ T cells sorted from PBMCs, obtained on the day of the yellow fever booster vaccination. These receptors were collected from a man aged 30-40 years who received the YFV17D yellow fever vaccine.

This clonotype was recorded at least ten times. The genes are TRBV30 and TRBJ2-1, with D perhaps matching TRBD1 or TRBD2 (5 bases each). This CDR3 has 12 residues. Germline CDR1 reads GTSNPN; CDR2 reads SVGIG (reference sequence). The V gene lost 4 bases and the J gene lost 5 bases, with 9 bases spanning the gap. The CDR3 is CAWKGPNNEQFF. CDR3 bases: TGTGCCTGGAAGGGACCGAACAATGAGCAGTTCTTC.

This clonotype appeared a few times. The rearrangement links TRBV11-2 to TRBJ2-5; a weak D match, TRBD2 (7 bases). The CDR3 is made up of 16 amino acids. The germline CDR1 and CDR2 sequences are SGHAT and FQNNGV. Deletions cut 4 bases from V and 5 bases from J, with 20 bases between. The CDR3 DNA is TGTGCCAGCAGCTGGCCCACGGGGGGCCGGATGGAGACCCAGTACTTC. Translating gives CASSWPTGGRMETQYF. Full variable domain (remainder filled in from reference TRBV11-2 and TRBJ2-5): EAGVAQSPRYKIIEKRQSVAFWCNPISGHATLYWYQQILGQGPKLLIQFQNNGVVDDSQLPKDRFSAERLKGVDSTLKIQPAKLEDSAVYLCASSWPTGGRMETQYFGPGTRLLVL.

This clonotype appeared a few times. The chain recombines TRBV5-1 with TRBJ2-7, with 9 bases aligning to TRBD2. There are 14 residues in the CDR3. Germline V gives CDR1 SGHRS, CDR2 YFSETQ. V gave up 0 bases and J gave up 4 bases; unmatched junction bases: 2. The CDR3 sequence: CASSLGTSEYEQYF. The CDR3 nucleotides are TGCGCCAGCAGCTTGGGGACTAGCGAGTACGAGCAGTACTTC.

There are a few counts of this clonotype. The rearrangement links TRBV5-5 to TRBJ2-3, with 10 bases identical to TRBD2. Trimming at V came to 2 bases and at J to 0 bases, leaving 6 bases not matched to a gene. Germline V gives CDR1 SGHKS, CDR2 YYEKEE (reference sequence). The CDR3 is 17 amino acids. The DNA of the CDR3 is TGTGCCAGCAGCTTACCGGGACTAGCGTCTAGCACAGATACGCAGTATTTT. Translated: CASSLPGLASSTDTQYF.

This rearrangement joins TRBV6-1 to TRBJ2-7, with a tentative D call TRBD1 (5 bases). The length of the CDR3 is 13 residues. Trimming removed 2 bases at V and 2 bases at J, with 7 bases between. Germline-derived CDR1 and CDR2 are MNHNS and SASEGT. The CDR3: CASSESGTYEQYF. The CDR3 DNA follows: TGTGCCAGCAGTGAATCAGGGACCTACGAGCAGTACTTC.

This clonotype was counted ten times or more. The chain uses TRBV20-1 and TRBJ2-7; D perhaps matches TRBD2 (5 bases). The CDR3 extends over 13 amino acids. Germline V gene data show CDR1 as DFQATT and CDR2 as SNEGSKA (reference sequence). CDR3 bases: TGCAGCTCCGGCCTTAGAGGGAATTACGAGCAGTACTTC. This sequence encodes CSSGLRGNYEQYF.

Comments on this clonotype: A read error is possible here, since a much larger clone lies one base away. The chain employs TRBV12-3 or TRBV12-4 and TRBJ1-5; D not certain. Trimming cost V 3 bases and J 2 bases, with 2 bases left between them. This CDR3 region has 12 residues. Here the CDR3 reads CASSFGNQPQHF. The CDR3 DNA sequence: TGTGCCAGCAGTTTTGGCAATCAGCCCCAGCATTTT.

This clonotype was detected only once. One base away lies a much larger clone, so this may be a sequencing read error. The CDR3 loop is CASRRQGGSQPQHF. The CDR3, as DNA: TGTGCCAGCAGGCGACAGGGAGGGAGTCAGCCCCAGCATTTT. The chain uses TRBV3-1 and TRBJ1-5; TRBD1 agrees at 7 bases. The V segment lost 6 bases and the J segment 6 bases; nucleotides outside the gene matches: 8. The CDR3 spans 14 residues. Looked up from germline, CDR1 is LGHDT and CDR2 is YNNKEL (reference sequence).

This clonotype was recorded many times. The chain couples TRBV12-3 or TRBV12-4 to TRBJ1-6; D remains ambiguous. The V and J ends lost 6 bases and 7 bases respectively, with 7 bases between them. The CDR3 spans 12 residues. This CDR3 is CASSHPNSPLHF. In DNA, the CDR3 is TGTGCCAGCAGCCATCCCAATTCACCCCTCCACTTT.

In its sample, this clonotype was seen many times. The V call is TRBV4-3, the J call TRBJ2-2; 12 positions match TRBD2. Germline-derived CDR1 and CDR2 are LGHNA and YSLEER. V trimming: 1 base; J trimming: 8 bases; junction bases outside the gene matches: 5. This CDR3 has 16 amino acids. CDR3 in amino acids: CASSQGTSGVQGELFF. The CDR3 bases are TGCGCCAGCAGCCAAGGGACTAGCGGGGTGCAAGGGGAGCTGTTTTTT.

This clonotype was detected ten times or more. The chain combines TRBV6-5 with TRBJ2-7, with D perhaps assigned TRBD1 or TRBD2 (6 bases each). With 7 bases removed from V and 7 bases from J, the gap between germline ends came to 20 bases. Germline CDR1 is MNHEY and CDR2 is SVGAGI. The CDR3 extends over 14 amino acids. CDR3 nucleotides: TGTGCCAGCACACGGGGGACACAGTGGGGTGAGCAGTACTTC. Translating gives CASTRGTQWGEQYF.

This clonotype was seen many times. V and J are TRBV28 and TRBJ2-1, with a weak D call TRBD2 (6 bases). Trimming shortened V by 6 bases and J by 7 bases, and 16 bases separated the two germline ends. Germline CDR1 reads MDHEN; CDR2 reads SYDVKM. The CDR3 sequence is 14 residues long. CDR3: CASRRAGLLNEQFF. In DNA, the CDR3 is TGTGCCAGCAGGAGGGCGGGACTCCTTAATGAGCAGTTCTTC.

There are a few counts of this clonotype. The chain links TRBV5-5 to TRBJ2-1; D gene uncertain. Germline CDR1 is SGHKS and CDR2 is YYEKEE (reference sequence). The CDR3 runs 15 residues. V lost 4 bases, J lost 8 bases, and 19 bases lay in between. Here the CDR3 DNA reads TGTGCCAGCAGCCCTGGGCCTATAAGTATCGATGAGCAGTTCTTC. Its translation: CASSPGPISIDEQFF.

This clonotype came up many times. The V gene is TRBV7-2, the J gene TRBJ2-7, with 7 nucleotides matching TRBD1. This CDR3 contains 15 residues. The V gene's germline CDR1 is SGHTA and CDR2 FQGNSA. V dropped 6 bases and J dropped 0; count of bases not matched to a gene: 8. The CDR3 is CASSWPGQTSYEQYF. The DNA for the CDR3 is TGTGCCAGCAGTTGGCCGGGACAGACCTCCTACGAGCAGTACTTC.

Remarks on this clonotype: Its ends do not fully match the called genes, so a read error is possible. The J gene is TRBJ2-7, the V gene TRBV20-1; D gene uncertain. The CDR3 extends over 14 amino acids. The germline V gene encodes CDR1 DFQATT and CDR2 SNEGSKA (reference sequence). The CDR3 DNA follows: TGCTGTGCTAGTCGGCAGAAAATTGTAGGCGAGCAGTACTTC. Protein product: CCASRQKIVGEQYF.

This clonotype appeared many times. The chain uses TRBV3-1 and TRBJ1-1, with a weak D call TRBD1 (6 bases). The germline CDR1 and CDR2 sequences are LGHDT and YNNKEL (reference sequence). The CDR3 has 14 residues. V gave up 8 bases and J gave up 5 bases, with 18 bases separating them. The CDR3 is CASSTLTGETEAFF. The CDR3 region has the DNA TGTGCCAGCTCTACCTTGACAGGAGAGACTGAAGCTTTCTTT.

This clonotype has a handful of counts. The chain recombines TRBV5-1 with TRBJ2-7, with D uncertain. With 2 bases removed from V and 3 bases from J, the gap between germline ends came to 6 bases. In germline, CDR1 is SGHRS, CDR2 YFSETQ. CDR3 length: 12 residues. The CDR3 region is CASSFDNYEQYF. The CDR3 bases are TGCGCCAGCAGCTTTGACAACTACGAGCAGTACTTC.